This T cell receptor (beta chain) was captured by sequencing in a study of blood T cell repertoires in COVID-19. Study background: Both acute and convalescent COVID-19 samples were obtained from the United States, Italy and Spain. PBMCs, B-cell-depleted T cells, or T cells were the source of the cDNA or gDNA that made up the material.

Source study methods: Scientists estimated how many nucleated cells there were by amplifying reference gene primers. Data came from immunoSEQ multiplex PCR; TCRdb stores just in-frame clones and leaves some out. V, J and clone size are those of that table, while D and trimming were read from the DNA. The sample yields 150,000 or so clones, roughly nine tenths seen once. This CDR3 spans 15 amino acids. Germline CDR1 SGHTA, CDR2 FQGNSA. Losses at the gene ends were 5 bases for V and 2 bases for J; bases not matched to a gene: 6. Sequenced: peripheral blood. This chain links TRBV7-2 with TRBJ2-1; 7 bases align to TRBD2. The sequence came from a woman aged 70-85 years with acute or convalescent COVID-19. The CDR3 region is CASSAGSGTYNEQFF. The CDR3 DNA reads as TGTGCCAGCAGCGCGGGGAGCGGGACCTACAATGAGCAGTTCTTC.